Listed here are 19 T cell receptor beta chains from one sample, sequenced in a study of blood T cell repertoires in COVID-19. The protocol was immunoSEQ multiplex PCR, while the TCRdb copy is restricted to in-frame clones and leaves out a portion. The sample includes around 250,000 clones, roughly 88% of them seen just once. Sequencing was performed on peripheral blood. These receptors were taken from a woman aged 65 to 85 with COVID-19, enrolled during active disease.

This clone has just one count. This sequence joins TRBV3-1 (or the pseudogene TRBV3-2) and TRBJ1-2; the match to TRBD1 covers 10 bases. This CDR3 contains 14 residues. Germline CDR1 reads LGHDT; CDR2 reads YNNKEL (reference sequence). With 3 bases clipped from V and 6 bases from J, the junction kept 4 bases outside the gene matches. This CDR3 reads CASSQTGGAHGYTF. The CDR3 DNA sequence: TGTGCCAGCAGCCAGACAGGGGGCGCCCATGGCTACACCTTC.

The chain uses TRBV6-5 and TRBJ2-7, with a tentative D call TRBD2 (5 bases). The CDR3 consists of 15 residues. Germline V gene data show CDR1 as MNHEY and CDR2 as SVGAGI. Deletions cut 0 bases from V and 3 bases from J, with 12 bases between. As DNA, the CDR3 is TGTGCCAGCAGTTACTCCCCAACTAGAAACTACGAGCAGTACTTC. Amino acids: CASSYSPTRNYEQYF.

The gene calls are TRBV28 and TRBJ2-3; D might be TRBD2 (6 bases). The CDR3 totals 16 residues. V dropped 7 bases and J dropped 0 bases, with 17 bases sitting between them. Per germline, CDR1 MDHEN and CDR2 SYDVKM. CDR3 loop: CASIAYAGSSTDTQYF. CDR3 nucleotide sequence: TGTGCCAGCATTGCATACGCGGGGTCTAGCACAGATACGCAGTATTTT.

The chain uses TRBV30 and TRBJ1-2, with TRBD1 matching 8 bases. The CDR3 extends over 14 amino acids. Germline V lookup: CDR1 GTSNPN, CDR2 SVGIG (reference sequence). V lost 8 bases, J lost 7 bases, and 15 bases stayed unmatched. CDR3 nucleotides: TGTGCCCGGATAAATGAGGACAGGGTCGGTGGCTACACCTTC. It specifies CARINEDRVGGYTF.

The chain recombines TRBV5-5 with TRBJ2-7; D remains unclear. The CDR3 runs 13 residues. The germline CDR1 and CDR2 sequences are SGHKS and YYEKEE (reference sequence). Trimming pared 2 bases from V and 3 bases from J, leaving 9 bases between. The CDR3 is CASSLSHSYEQYF. CDR3 coding DNA: TGTGCCAGCAGCTTAAGTCACAGCTACGAGCAGTACTTC.

The chain uses TRBV2 and TRBJ1-5, with 8 bases matching TRBD1. The CDR3 runs 15 residues. Per germline, CDR1 SNHLY and CDR2 FYNNEI. V shed 5 bases, J shed 1 base, and the junction held 4 bases outside the gene matches. The chain's CDR3 is CASSWTGKSNQPQHF. The CDR3 coding sequence is TGTGCCAGCAGTTGGACAGGGAAGAGCAATCAGCCCCAGCATTTT.

The rearrangement uses TRBV19 and TRBJ1-3; 7 bases agree with TRBD1. The CDR3 totals 15 residues. The V and J ends lost 11 bases and 4 bases, in that order; junction bases with no gene match: 14. Germline V lookup: CDR1 LNHDA, CDR2 SQIVND (reference sequence). In nucleotides, the CDR3 is TGTGCCTCGTCCCCAATCGACAGGGAAGGAAACACCATATATTTT. This gives the protein CASSPIDREGNTIYF. The whole variable domain, remainder taken from reference TRBV19 and TRBJ1-3, is DGGITQSPKYLFRKEGQNVTLSCEQNLNHDAMYWYRQDPGQGLRLIYYSQIVNDFQKGDIAEGYSVSREKKESFPLTVTSAQKNPTAFYLCASSPIDREGNTIYFGEGSWLTVV.

The rearrangement joins TRBV7-3 to TRBJ1-1; weak D call: TRBD1 (6 bases). From germline, CDR1 is SGHTA and CDR2 FQGTGA. The CDR3 covers 13 residues. Trimming shortened V by 5 bases and J by 8 bases, and 15 bases separated the two germline ends. Here the CDR3 reads CASSPSTGQEAFF. The DNA for the CDR3 is TGTGCCAGCAGCCCTTCGACAGGCCAGGAAGCTTTCTTT. Combining the CDR3 with reference TRBV7-3 and TRBJ1-1 gives the whole variable domain GAGVSQTPSNKVTEKGKYVELRCDPISGHTALYWYRQSLGQGPEFLIYFQGTGAADDSGLPNDRFFAVRPEGSVSTLKIQRTERGDSAVYLCASSPSTGQEAFFGQGTRLTVV.

V usage is TRBV27 and J usage is TRBJ1-6, with D uncertain. The CDR3 spans 15 residues. CDR1 and CDR2 from the germline V gene are MNHEY and SMNVEV (reference sequence). Trimming removed 5 bases from V and 9 bases from J, with 17 bases in between. CDR3 in amino acids: CASSPPGTWGSPLHF. The CDR3 DNA reads as TGTGCCAGCAGTCCGCCGGGAACTTGGGGTTCACCCCTCCACTTT.

This chain joins TRBV5-4 and TRBJ1-4; D is undetermined. Per germline, CDR1 SGHNT and CDR2 YYREEE (reference sequence). Trimming left V 3 bases short and J 7 bases short, with 7 bases between. The CDR3 covers 12 residues. CDR3 loop: CASSSEGEKLFF. DNA of the CDR3: TGTGCCAGCAGCTCCGAGGGTGAAAAACTGTTTTTT.

The V gene is TRBV18, the J gene TRBJ1-1, with D perhaps matching TRBD1 (5 bases). The CDR3 runs 16 residues. Trimming cost V 6 bases and J 1 base, with 18 bases left between them. CDR1 and CDR2 from the germline V gene are KGHSH and LQKENI. The CDR3 DNA is TGTGCCAGCTCCCGCGGGGGGGGAAGACCGAACACTGAAGCTTTCTTT. Protein product: CASSRGGGRPNTEAFF.

The gene calls are TRBV3-1 (or the pseudogene TRBV3-2) and TRBJ2-2; 13 bases line up with TRBD2. This CDR3 is built from 17 residues. Per the germline V gene, CDR1 is LGHDT and CDR2 is YNNKEL (reference sequence). J gave up 8 bases and V 0 bases, and 6 bases lay outside the gene matches. CDR3 nucleotide sequence: TGTGCCAGCAGCCAAGATCGGACTAGCGGGAGACTTGGGGAGCTGTTTTTT. Translation: CASSQDRTSGRLGELFF.

This sequence joins TRBV7-2 and TRBJ2-2, with 8 bases fitting TRBD2. Germline V gene lookup returns CDR1 SGHTA and CDR2 FQGNSA. J was trimmed by 1 base and V by 5 bases; bases with no gene match: 6. The CDR3 is made up of 16 amino acids. This CDR3 is CASSTRGGLNTGELFF. The DNA of the CDR3 is TGTGCCAGCAGCACCCGGGGGGGACTGAACACCGGGGAGCTGTTTTTT.

J is TRBJ1-4 and V is TRBV28, with TRBD1 identical over 8 bases. Germline V gene lookup returns CDR1 MDHEN and CDR2 SYDVKM. The length of the CDR3 is 14 residues. After removal of 2 bases from V and 10 bases from J, the junction contained 6 bases not matched to a gene. CDR3 in amino acids: CASSLGTGMGKLFF. The CDR3, as DNA: TGTGCCAGCAGTTTAGGGACAGGAATGGGAAAACTGTTTTTT.

This sequence joins TRBV6-1 and TRBJ2-7, with D perhaps matching TRBD1 (5 bases). Trimming shortened V by 3 bases and J by 4 bases, and 7 bases separated the two germline ends. The length of the CDR3 is 12 residues. Germline V gene data show CDR1 as MNHNS and CDR2 as SASEGT. The CDR3 region is CASSEPGYEQYF. In DNA form, the CDR3 reads TGTGCCAGCAGTGAGCCAGGGTACGAGCAGTACTTC.

The gene calls are TRBV6-5 and TRBJ2-5; D ambiguous. This CDR3 is built from 13 residues. V was cut by 8 bases and J by 1 base, with 11 bases left in between. From germline, CDR1 is MNHEY and CDR2 SVGAGI. CDR3 residues: CASLIRIQETQYF. CDR3 in DNA: TGTGCCAGCCTCATCAGGATCCAAGAGACCCAGTACTTC.

The sample holds one count of this clone. This chain uses TRBV6-2 or TRBV6-3 with TRBJ1-1; tentative D call: TRBD1 (5 bases). The CDR3 extends over 12 amino acids. V lost 6 bases, J lost 5 bases, and 10 bases lay in between. The germline CDR1 and CDR2 sequences are MNHEY and SVGEGT. The CDR3 loop is CASSQGVTEAFF. The CDR3 bases are TGTGCCAGCAGCCAAGGGGTAACTGAAGCTTTCTTT.

The rearrangement uses TRBV4-1 and TRBJ2-5; D is perhaps TRBD2 (6 bases). The V and J ends lost 4 bases and 1 base respectively, with 10 bases between them. CDR3 length equals 14 residues. Germline-derived CDR1 and CDR2 are MGHRA and YSYEKL. The CDR3: CASSRGTRQETQYF. Written as DNA, the CDR3 is TGCGCCAGCAGCCGGGGGACTCGCCAAGAGACCCAGTACTTC.

This chain links TRBV28 with TRBJ2-1; weak D call: TRBD2 (5 bases). The germline CDR1 and CDR2 sequences are MDHEN and SYDVKM. Trimming took 2 bases from V and 2 from J, leaving 13 bases between them. The CDR3 has 16 amino acids. The CDR3 DNA follows: TGTGCCAGCAGTTTAATTGGCCAGCGGACCTACAATGAGCAGTTCTTC. Translated, it gives CASSLIGQRTYNEQFF.